These 12 T cell receptor beta chains were sequenced from one sample in a study of PD-1 blockade in mismatch repair-deficient tumors. No antigen has been assigned to these receptors. The time point is: approximately 10-day in vitro stimulation with candidate neoantigen peptide 4. Profiled with immunoSEQ multiplex PCR; TCRdb holds only in-frame clones, not every one. The data hold 14,000 or so clones, with less than 90% observed a single time. The material sequenced was cells cultured in vitro, taken from a patient treated with pembrolizumab. These receptors were obtained from an adult with mismatch repair-deficient cancer.

This chain connects TRBV9 to TRBJ2-1; weak D call: TRBD1 (6 bases). The CDR3 length is 15 residues. Between the trimmed V and J ends, which lost 3 bases and 4 bases, there was a span of 14 bases. Germline V gene lookup returns CDR1 SGDLS and CDR2 YYNGEE. The CDR3 region has the DNA TGTGCCAGCAGCGGGAACAGGGAGTATTACAATGAGCAGTTCTTC. Translating it yields CASSGNREYYNEQFF.

The V and J genes are TRBV5-1 and TRBJ1-2, with a possible D match to TRBD1 (6 bases). CDR3 length: 17 amino acids. V lost 2 bases and J lost 0, with 17 bases in between. Germline V gives CDR1 SGHRS, CDR2 YFSETQ. CDR3 amino acids: CASSLSGAPEANYGYTF. The CDR3 DNA is TGCGCCAGCAGCTTATCGGGGGCGCCCGAAGCTAACTATGGCTACACCTTC.

CDR3: CASSFRVDGTEKLFF. The CDR3, as DNA: TGTGCCAGCAGTTTCCGGGTGGACGGTACTGAAAAACTGTTTTTT. The chain carries TRBV28 and TRBJ1-4; D gene uncertain. The CDR3 consists of 15 residues. Trimming cost V 3 bases and J 7 bases, with 15 bases left between them. Germline CDR1 MDHEN, CDR2 SYDVKM.

The V gene is TRBV6-5, the J gene TRBJ2-3, with 7 bases identical to TRBD2. Trimming removed 2 bases from V and 2 bases from J; junction bases left unmatched: 4. CDR1 MNHEY and CDR2 SVGAGI come from the germline V gene. The length of the CDR3 is 15 residues. Written as DNA, the CDR3 is TGTGCCAGCAGTTACGGCGGGAGAGACACAGATACGCAGTATTTT. This sequence encodes CASSYGGRDTDTQYF.

This sequence joins TRBV27 and TRBJ1-4, with TRBD1 as a possible D gene (5 bases). The CDR3 covers 14 residues. Between the trimmed V and J ends, which lost 3 bases and 4 bases, there was a span of 9 bases. CDR1 MNHEY and CDR2 SMNVEV come from the germline V gene (reference sequence). The CDR3 sequence: CASSLRGVNEKLFF. CDR3 DNA: TGTGCCAGCAGTTTGAGAGGGGTTAATGAAAAACTGTTTTTT.

This clone was observed a handful of times. J is TRBJ2-5 and V is TRBV4-1; 10 nucleotides line up with TRBD1. V was clipped by 4 bases and J by 5 bases; unmatched bases: 13. CDR3 length: 17 residues. The germline V gene has CDR1 MGHRA and CDR2 YSYEKL. CDR3 protein: CASSLIPGTGVEETQYF. The CDR3 DNA is TGCGCCAGCAGCCTTATCCCTGGGACAGGGGTAGAGGAGACCCAGTACTTC.

The rearrangement uses TRBV5-6 and TRBJ2-2; the match to TRBD2 covers 12 bases. Trimming took 4 bases from V and 1 from J; bases not matched to a gene: 5. Germline assignment: CDR1 SGHDT and CDR2 YYEEEE. This CDR3 has 17 amino acids. The CDR3 DNA reads as TGTGCCAGCAGCACCGGACTAGCGGGGTTGAACACCGGGGAGCTGTTTTTT. Protein: CASSTGLAGLNTGELFF.

The chain uses TRBV9 and TRBJ1-6, with D unresolved. There are 14 residues in the CDR3. V gave up 1 base and J gave up 9 bases, with 11 bases separating them. Germline V gene data show CDR1 as SGDLS and CDR2 as YYNGEE. The CDR3 loop reads CASSVTPIGSPLHF. The CDR3, as DNA: TGTGCCAGCAGCGTAACCCCCATAGGTTCACCCCTCCACTTT.

The chain links TRBV2 to TRBJ2-3; possible D gene TRBD1, 5 bases. V was pared by 7 bases and J by 4 bases, with 15 bases between. CDR1 and CDR2 from the germline V gene are SNHLY and FYNNEI. CDR3 length: 14 amino acids. CDR3 DNA: TGTGCCAGCATCCCCGCCAGGGAAGCAGATACGCAGTATTTT. It yields the protein CASIPAREADTQYF.

This chain links TRBV27 with TRBJ1-3, with D hard to call. The V end lost 2 bases, the J end lost 4 bases, and 6 bases lay between the germline ends. CDR1 is MNHEY and CDR2 is SMNVEV in the germline V gene (reference sequence). There are 13 residues in the CDR3. As DNA, the CDR3 is TGTGCCAGCAGTTTAGTGAGCGGAAACACCATATATTTT. It specifies CASSLVSGNTIYF.

The CDR3 sequence is CASSLGGRGNQPQHF. DNA for the CDR3: TGTGCCAGCAGTTTGGGAGGGAGGGGCAATCAGCCCCAGCATTTT. The chain is built from TRBV28 and TRBJ1-5; D remains ambiguous. The CDR3 is made up of 15 amino acids. V shed 3 bases and J shed 2 bases, with 11 bases lying between them. The germline CDR1 and CDR2 sequences are MDHEN and SYDVKM.

The chain uses TRBV28 and TRBJ1-5; D is ambiguous. The germline V gene has CDR1 MDHEN and CDR2 SYDVKM. The CDR3 consists of 13 residues. The V end was cut by 7 bases, the J end by 6 bases, with 13 bases between. CDR3 sequence: CASMVGRSQPQHF. CDR3 DNA sequence: TGTGCCAGCATGGTTGGCCGCAGTCAGCCCCAGCATTTT. Looking up the rest from reference TRBV28 and TRBJ1-5 gives the full variable domain: DVKVTQSSRYLVKRTGEKVFLECVQDMDHENMFWYRQDPGLGLRLIYFSYDVKMKEKGDIPEGYSVSREKKERFSLILESASTNQTSMYLCASMVGRSQPQHFGDGTRLSIL.